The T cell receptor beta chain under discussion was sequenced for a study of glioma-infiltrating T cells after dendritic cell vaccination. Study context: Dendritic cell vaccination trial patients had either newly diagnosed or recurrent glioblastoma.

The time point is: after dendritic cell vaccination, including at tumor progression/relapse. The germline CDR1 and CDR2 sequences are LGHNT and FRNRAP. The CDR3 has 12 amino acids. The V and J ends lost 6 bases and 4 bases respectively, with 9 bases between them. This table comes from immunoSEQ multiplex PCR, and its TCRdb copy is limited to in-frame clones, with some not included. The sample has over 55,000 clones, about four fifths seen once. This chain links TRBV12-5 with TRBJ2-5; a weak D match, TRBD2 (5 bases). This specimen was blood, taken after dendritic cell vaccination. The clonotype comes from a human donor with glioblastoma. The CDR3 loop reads CASGRLPETQYF. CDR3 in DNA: TGTGCTAGTGGCCGACTACCAGAGACCCAGTACTTC.